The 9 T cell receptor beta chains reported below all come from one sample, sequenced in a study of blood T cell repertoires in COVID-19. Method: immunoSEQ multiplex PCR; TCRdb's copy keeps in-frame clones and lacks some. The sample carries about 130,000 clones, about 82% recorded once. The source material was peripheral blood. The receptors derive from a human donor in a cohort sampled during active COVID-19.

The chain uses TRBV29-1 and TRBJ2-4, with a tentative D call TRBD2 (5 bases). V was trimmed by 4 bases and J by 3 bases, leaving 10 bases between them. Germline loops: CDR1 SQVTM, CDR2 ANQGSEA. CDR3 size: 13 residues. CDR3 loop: CSVGTRNKNIQYF. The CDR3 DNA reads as TGCAGCGTTGGTACTAGGAACAAAAACATTCAGTACTTC.

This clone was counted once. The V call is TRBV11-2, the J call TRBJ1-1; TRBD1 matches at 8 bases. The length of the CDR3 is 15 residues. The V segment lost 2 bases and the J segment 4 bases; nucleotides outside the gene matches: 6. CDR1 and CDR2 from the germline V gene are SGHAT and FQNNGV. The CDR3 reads CASSLSQGAITEAFF. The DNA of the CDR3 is TGTGCCAGCAGCTTATCGCAGGGGGCTATCACTGAAGCTTTCTTT.

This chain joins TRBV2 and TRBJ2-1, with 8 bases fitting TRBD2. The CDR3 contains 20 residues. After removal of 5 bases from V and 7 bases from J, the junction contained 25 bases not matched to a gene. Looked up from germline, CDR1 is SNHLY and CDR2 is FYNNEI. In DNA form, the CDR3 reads TGTGCCAGCAGTCGGACTAGCCGGAACCCGGGGGGGGCTGCGGGAAATGAGCAGTTCTTC. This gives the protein CASSRTSRNPGGAAGNEQFF.

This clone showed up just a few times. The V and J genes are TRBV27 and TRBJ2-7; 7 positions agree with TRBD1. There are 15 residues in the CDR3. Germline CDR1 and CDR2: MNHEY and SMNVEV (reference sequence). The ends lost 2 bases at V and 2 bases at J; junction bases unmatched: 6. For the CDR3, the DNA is TGTGCCAGCAGTTTAAACAGGGGAGCACCCTACGAGCAGTACTTC. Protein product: CASSLNRGAPYEQYF.

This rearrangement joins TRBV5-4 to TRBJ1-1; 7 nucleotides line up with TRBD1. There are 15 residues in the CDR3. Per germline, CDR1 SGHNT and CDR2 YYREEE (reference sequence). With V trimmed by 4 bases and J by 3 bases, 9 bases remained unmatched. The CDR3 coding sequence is TGTGCCAGCAGCACCCGACAGGGATTGCACACTGAAGCTTTCTTT. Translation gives CASSTRQGLHTEAFF.

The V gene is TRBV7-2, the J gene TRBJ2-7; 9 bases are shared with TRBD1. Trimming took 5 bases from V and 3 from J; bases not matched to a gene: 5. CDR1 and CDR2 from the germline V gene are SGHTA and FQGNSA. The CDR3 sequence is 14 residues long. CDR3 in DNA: TGTGCCAGCAGCCGGGACAGGGTAGACTACGAGCAGTACTTC. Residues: CASSRDRVDYEQYF.

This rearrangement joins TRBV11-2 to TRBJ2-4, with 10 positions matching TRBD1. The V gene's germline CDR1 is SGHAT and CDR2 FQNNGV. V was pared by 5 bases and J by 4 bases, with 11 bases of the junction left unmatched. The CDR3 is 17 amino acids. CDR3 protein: CASSALPAGQGKNIQYF. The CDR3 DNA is TGTGCCAGCAGCGCATTACCAGCGGGACAGGGGAAAAACATTCAGTACTTC. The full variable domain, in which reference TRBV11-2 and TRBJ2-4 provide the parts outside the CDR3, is EAGVAQSPRYKIIEKRQSVAFWCNPISGHATLYWYQQILGQGPKLLIQFQNNGVVDDSQLPKDRFSAERLKGVDSTLKIQPAKLEDSAVYLCASSALPAGQGKNIQYFGAGTRLSVL.

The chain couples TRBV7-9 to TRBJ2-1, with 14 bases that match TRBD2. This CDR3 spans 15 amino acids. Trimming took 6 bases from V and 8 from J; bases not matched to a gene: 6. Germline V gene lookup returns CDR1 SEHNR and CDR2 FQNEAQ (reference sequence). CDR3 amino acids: CASRWTSGRSYEQFF. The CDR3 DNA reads TGTGCCAGCAGATGGACTAGCGGGAGGTCCTATGAGCAGTTCTTC.

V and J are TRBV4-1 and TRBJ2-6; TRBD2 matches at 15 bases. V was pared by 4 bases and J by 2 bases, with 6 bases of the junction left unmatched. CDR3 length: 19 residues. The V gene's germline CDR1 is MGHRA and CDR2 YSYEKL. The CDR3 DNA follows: TGCGCCAGCAGCCCAAAGGGGACTAGCGGGAGGACTGGGGCCAACGTCCTGACTTTC. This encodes CASSPKGTSGRTGANVLTF.